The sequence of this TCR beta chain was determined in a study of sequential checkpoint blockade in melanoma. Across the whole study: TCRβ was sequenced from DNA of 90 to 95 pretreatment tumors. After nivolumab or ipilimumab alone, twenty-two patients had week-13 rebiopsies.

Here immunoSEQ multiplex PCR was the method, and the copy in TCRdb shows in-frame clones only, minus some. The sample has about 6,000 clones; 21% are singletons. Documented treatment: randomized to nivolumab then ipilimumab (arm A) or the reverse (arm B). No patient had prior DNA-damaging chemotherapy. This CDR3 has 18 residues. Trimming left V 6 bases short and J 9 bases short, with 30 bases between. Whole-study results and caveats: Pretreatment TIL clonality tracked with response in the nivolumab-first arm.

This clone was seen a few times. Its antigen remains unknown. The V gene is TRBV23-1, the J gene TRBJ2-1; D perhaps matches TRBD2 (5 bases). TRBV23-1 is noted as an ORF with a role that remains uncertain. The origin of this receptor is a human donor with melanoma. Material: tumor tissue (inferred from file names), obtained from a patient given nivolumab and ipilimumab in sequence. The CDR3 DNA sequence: TGCGCCAGCAGATGCGCGGCTCTAATAGAAAAAGGACTTGGTGAGCAGTTCTTC. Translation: CASRCAALIEKGLGEQFF.